These 26 T cell receptor beta chains originate from one sample sequenced in a study of control samples from healthy donors and cancer patients. Repertoires were generated with immunoSEQ multiplex PCR, while TCRdb's copy carries only in-frame clones and drops some. Of under 110,000 clones listed, around nine tenths are singletons. Specimen: blood. The receptors shown here come from a man younger than 45 in good health.

This clone has just a few counts. This chain joins TRBV24-1 and TRBJ2-5; the D gene is possibly TRBD1 (6 bases). This CDR3 comprises 15 residues. Germline V gene sequence: CDR1 KGHDR, CDR2 SFDVKD. Trimming cost V 12 bases and J 1 base, with 20 bases left between them. CDR3 protein: CASAPTQGPQETQYF. CDR3 nucleotides: TGTGCCTCCGCACCTACCCAGGGGCCCCAAGAGACCCAGTACTTC.

V gene TRBV19 combines with J gene TRBJ2-5; D is perhaps TRBD2 (6 bases). Between the trimmed V and J ends, which lost 5 bases and 5 bases, there was a span of 18 bases. CDR1 and CDR2 from the germline V gene are LNHDA and SQIVND (reference sequence). This CDR3 is 15 amino acids long. The chain's CDR3 is CASSSGLRSSETQYF. As DNA, the CDR3 is TGTGCCAGTAGTTCGGGACTTCGCTCGTCGGAGACCCAGTACTTC.

The rearrangement joins TRBV28 to TRBJ1-5; D ambiguous. Germline V CDR1 and CDR2: MDHEN, SYDVKM. The CDR3 is made up of 14 amino acids. V was shortened by 6 bases and J by 2 bases, with 11 bases between the two germline ends. CDR3 bases: TGTGCCAGCAGACCTTGGGTGGGCAATCAGCCCCAGCATTTT. Translation gives CASRPWVGNQPQHF.

The chain joins TRBV27 to TRBJ2-5; D remains ambiguous. The germline gives CDR1 MNHEY, CDR2 SMNVEV (reference sequence). CDR3 length: 12 amino acids. Between the trimmed V and J ends, which lost 3 bases and 5 bases, there was a span of 7 bases. The CDR3 bases are TGTGCCAGCAGTTTTTTTGGGGAGACCCAGTACTTC. Its protein is CASSFFGETQYF.

The rearrangement uses TRBV5-8 and TRBJ2-2, with TRBD1 matching 8 bases. From germline, CDR1 is SGHTS and CDR2 YDEGEE. The CDR3 extends over 15 amino acids. Trimming took 2 bases from V and 3 from J; bases not matched to a gene: 3. Written as DNA, the CDR3 is TGTGCCAGCAGCTTCGGACAGGGAGACACCGGGGAGCTGTTTTTT. Its translation: CASSFGQGDTGELFF.

J is TRBJ2-7 and V is TRBV7-9, with 8 bases that match TRBD2. V gave up 4 bases and J gave up 8 bases; unmatched junction bases: 10. The CDR3 covers 14 residues. Germline CDR1 reads SEHNR; CDR2 reads FQNEAQ (reference sequence). This CDR3 is CASSSGTSTSQQYF. CDR3 DNA: TGTGCCAGCAGCTCCGGGACTAGTACGAGCCAGCAGTACTTC.

This chain joins TRBV6-2 or TRBV6-3 and TRBJ1-1; D is ambiguous. V was pared by 2 bases and J by 1 base, with 17 bases between. This CDR3 contains 17 residues. The V gene's germline CDR1 is MNHEY and CDR2 SVGEGT. The CDR3 DNA sequence: TGTGCCAGCAGTTACCGGATTGGAGGGTCCCGGAACACTGAAGCTTTCTTT. As protein: CASSYRIGGSRNTEAFF.

This chain links TRBV6-4 with TRBJ1-1, with TRBD1 identical over 8 bases. CDR1 and CDR2 (germline): MRHNA, SNTAGT. CDR3 size: 15 residues. Losses at the gene ends were 2 bases for V and 1 base for J; bases not matched to a gene: 3. CDR3 sequence (DNA): TGTGCCAGCAGTGACCCCACAGGGGGGAACACTGAAGCTTTCTTT. Its translation is CASSDPTGGNTEAFF.

The chain employs TRBV15 and TRBJ2-7; 8 bases are a match to TRBD1. Unmatched junction bases numbered 5, after V lost 0 bases and J lost 4 bases. Germline V gene sequence: CDR1 LNHNV, CDR2 YYDKDF (reference sequence). The CDR3 totals 15 residues. The CDR3 reads CATSRDPRTGYEQYF. Here the CDR3 DNA reads TGTGCCACCAGCAGAGATCCGAGGACAGGGTACGAGCAGTACTTC.

The chain is built from TRBV5-1 and TRBJ1-4; a possible D gene is TRBD1 (6 bases). The CDR3 is made up of 19 amino acids. Trimming left V 4 bases short and J 0 bases short, with 22 bases between. The germline gives CDR1 SGHRS, CDR2 YFSETQ. This CDR3 is CASSGRTELHLATNEKLFF. CDR3 DNA sequence: TGCGCCAGCAGCGGGAGGACAGAGCTGCACCTTGCAACTAATGAAAAACTGTTTTTT.

The chain is built from TRBV11-1 and TRBJ1-1; no definite D call. There are 13 residues in the CDR3. V was trimmed by 2 bases and J by 2 bases, leaving 6 bases between them. Germline CDR1 is SGHAT and CDR2 is FQDESV (reference sequence). CDR3 coding DNA: TGTGCCAGCAGCTTACAGTTAAACACTGAAGCTTTCTTT. Translated, it gives CASSLQLNTEAFF.

The chain uses TRBV6-6 and TRBJ1-5; D is perhaps TRBD1 (5 bases). The CDR3 contains 15 residues. Germline CDR1 reads MNHNY; CDR2 reads SVGAGI (reference sequence). V lost 6 bases and J 7 bases, leaving 19 bases between the germline ends. The DNA for the CDR3 is TGTGCCAGCAGCCACCCCAGGGAGGGGCACCAGCCCCAGCATTTT. Translating it yields CASSHPREGHQPQHF.

The genes are TRBV28 and TRBJ1-5; TRBD1 might be the D (6 bases). V shed 2 bases and J shed 1 base, with 9 bases lying between them. From germline, CDR1 is MDHEN and CDR2 SYDVKM. The CDR3 length is 15 residues. The CDR3 reads CASSLPGASNQPQHF. The CDR3 DNA reads as TGTGCCAGCAGTTTACCGGGGGCAAGCAATCAGCCCCAGCATTTT.

Written as DNA, the CDR3 is TGTGCCAGCAGAGCTGCCCCCGGGAACACTGAAGCTTTCTTT. It codes for CASRAAPGNTEAFF. The chain couples TRBV6-5 to TRBJ1-1; D gene uncertain. V lost 6 bases and J 1 base, leaving 12 bases between the germline ends. Per germline, CDR1 MNHEY and CDR2 SVGAGI. The CDR3 covers 14 residues.

The CDR3 loop is CASSLDVGVYNSPLHF. Here the CDR3 DNA reads TGCGCCAGCAGCTTGGATGTCGGAGTCTATAATTCACCCCTCCACTTT. The rearrangement links TRBV5-1 to TRBJ1-6; D remains ambiguous. Germline CDR1 and CDR2: SGHRS and YFSETQ. V lost 0 bases to trimming and J lost 3 bases, with 10 bases between them. This CDR3 is built from 16 residues.

This clone showed up just a few times. The gene calls are TRBV2 and TRBJ2-7; no reliable D call. The CDR3 consists of 13 residues. V was pared by 2 bases and J by 5 bases, with 10 bases between. Germline V lookup: CDR1 SNHLY, CDR2 FYNNEI. The DNA of the CDR3 is TGTGCCAGCAGTGAAACTACACAACACGAGCAGTACTTC. Translating it yields CASSETTQHEQYF.

The gene calls are TRBV5-5 and TRBJ1-1, with 9 nucleotides matching TRBD1. The germline V gene has CDR1 SGHKS and CDR2 YYEKEE (reference sequence). Unmatched junction bases numbered 3, after V lost 4 bases and J lost 2 bases. The CDR3 loop spans 14 amino acids. This CDR3 reads CASSPGQGNTEAFF. CDR3 DNA: TGTGCCAGCAGCCCGGGACAGGGAAACACTGAAGCTTTCTTT.

V usage is TRBV18 and J usage is TRBJ2-1; a weak D match, TRBD1 (6 bases). This CDR3 is 16 amino acids long. V gave up 3 bases and J gave up 3 bases, with 15 bases separating them. CDR1 is KGHSH, CDR2 LQKENI, per germline. CDR3 residues: CASSPNDRSGYNEQFF. CDR3 nucleotide sequence: TGTGCCAGCTCACCGAACGACAGGTCGGGCTACAATGAGCAGTTCTTC.

Points on this clone: Other DNA sequences in this specimen translate into the identical CDR3. This chain links TRBV6-5 with TRBJ1-1; D is ambiguous. Trimming removed 6 bases from V and 0 bases from J, with 8 bases in between. Germline lookup yields CDR1 MNHEY and CDR2 SVGAGI. This CDR3 contains 13 residues. The CDR3 bases are TGTGCCAGCAGAAGAGGTGTGAACACTGAAGCTTTCTTT. Residues: CASRRGVNTEAFF.

The V and J genes are TRBV19 and TRBJ2-1; D remains ambiguous. The CDR3 extends over 15 amino acids. CDR1 and CDR2 (germline): LNHDA, SQIVND (reference sequence). The germline V and J ends were trimmed by 8 bases and 3 bases, with 17 bases remaining between them. The CDR3 region is CASCQTGLNYNEQFF. The CDR3 DNA sequence: TGTGCCAGTTGTCAAACTGGATTGAACTACAATGAGCAGTTCTTC. Full variable domain (remainder filled in from reference TRBV19 and TRBJ2-1): DGGITQSPKYLFRKEGQNVTLSCEQNLNHDAMYWYRQDPGQGLRLIYYSQIVNDFQKGDIAEGYSVSREKKESFPLTVTSAQKNPTAFYLCASCQTGLNYNEQFFGPGTRLTVL.

The chain combines TRBV6-5 with TRBJ2-1; 12 positions agree with TRBD2. CDR1 and CDR2 (germline): MNHEY, SVGAGI. Germline trimming cut 0 bases from V and 9 bases from J; bases unmatched to any gene: 3. The CDR3 extends over 15 amino acids. CDR3 nucleotide sequence: TGTGCCAGCAGTTACTCTACTAGCGGGAGGACTGAGCAGTTCTTC. Residues: CASSYSTSGRTEQFF.

This chain links TRBV2 with TRBJ1-2; D unresolved. Germline V gene data show CDR1 as SNHLY and CDR2 as FYNNEI. CDR3 length equals 14 residues. V lost 7 bases and J 7 bases, leaving 19 bases between the germline ends. CDR3 bases: TGTGCCAGCAACCTCGACACCGCCTCACTTGGCTACACCTTC. Its protein product is CASNLDTASLGYTF.

This clone appeared once. V is TRBV5-4 and J is TRBJ1-1; no reliable D call. The CDR3 covers 13 residues. The germline V and J ends were trimmed by 0 bases and 7 bases, with 10 bases remaining between them. Germline V gene sequence: CDR1 SGHNT, CDR2 YYREEE (reference sequence). The CDR3: CASSLGGKFEAFF. CDR3 nucleotide sequence: TGTGCCAGCAGCTTGGGTGGGAAGTTTGAAGCTTTCTTT.

The chain has TRBV4-2 and TRBJ2-7; the D is unclear. The CDR3 has 15 amino acids. Germline V gene lookup returns CDR1 LGHNA and CDR2 YNFKEQ. V lost 1 base, J lost 0 bases, and 10 bases lay in between. The CDR3 loop reads CASSQGPQSSYEQYF. The CDR3 coding sequence is TGTGCCAGCAGCCAAGGACCACAGAGCTCCTACGAGCAGTACTTC.

This chain connects TRBV11-2 to TRBJ2-1; 9 bases align to TRBD1. There are 16 residues in the CDR3. Trimming cost V 5 bases and J 6 bases; bases outside gene matches: 11. Per germline, CDR1 SGHAT and CDR2 FQNNGV. The CDR3 spells CASSPQGAGVGNEQFF. The CDR3 region has the DNA TGTGCCAGCAGCCCACAGGGGGCGGGAGTGGGCAATGAGCAGTTCTTC.

This clone was counted between two and nine times. The chain uses TRBV3-1 (or the pseudogene TRBV3-2) and TRBJ2-1; 15 bases agree with TRBD2. This CDR3 spans 17 amino acids. J lost 9 bases, V lost 3 bases, and 9 bases had no gene match. CDR1 and CDR2 from the germline V gene are LGHDT and YNNKEL (reference sequence). DNA for the CDR3: TGTGCCAGCAGCCAGGAGAGGACTAGCGGGAGGGGCACTGAGCAGTTCTTC. This gives the protein CASSQERTSGRGTEQFF.